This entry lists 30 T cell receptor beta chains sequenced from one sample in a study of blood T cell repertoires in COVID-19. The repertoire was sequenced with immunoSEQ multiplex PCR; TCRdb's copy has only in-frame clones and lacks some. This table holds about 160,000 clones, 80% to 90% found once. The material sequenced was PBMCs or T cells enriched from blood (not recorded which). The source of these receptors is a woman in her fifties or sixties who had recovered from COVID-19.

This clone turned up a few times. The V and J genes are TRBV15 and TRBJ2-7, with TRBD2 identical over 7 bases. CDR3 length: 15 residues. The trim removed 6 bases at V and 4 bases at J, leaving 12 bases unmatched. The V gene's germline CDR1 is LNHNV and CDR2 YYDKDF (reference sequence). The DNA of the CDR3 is TGTGCCACCAGGACGGGGGGAGTCGGTGGTTACGAGCAGTACTTC. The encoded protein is CATRTGGVGGYEQYF.

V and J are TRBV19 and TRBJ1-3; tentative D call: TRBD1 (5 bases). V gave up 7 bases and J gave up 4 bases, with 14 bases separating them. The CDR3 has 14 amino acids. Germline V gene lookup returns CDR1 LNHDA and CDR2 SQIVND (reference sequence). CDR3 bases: TGTGCCAGTAAAATACAGGAAAAAGGAAACACCATATATTTT. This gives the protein CASKIQEKGNTIYF.

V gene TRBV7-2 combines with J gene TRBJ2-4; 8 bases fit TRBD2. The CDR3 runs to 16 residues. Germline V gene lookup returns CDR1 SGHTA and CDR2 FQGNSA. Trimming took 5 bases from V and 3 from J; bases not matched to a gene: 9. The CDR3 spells CASSPGGVLGKNIQYF. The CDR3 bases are TGTGCCAGCAGCCCGGGAGGGGTACTAGGCAAAAACATTCAGTACTTC.

The chain's CDR3 is CASSHNTGYYEQYF. CDR3 nucleotides: TGCGCCAGCAGCCATAACACGGGGTACTACGAGCAGTACTTC. The rearrangement uses TRBV4-1 and TRBJ2-7; D perhaps matches TRBD2 (5 bases). The V end lost 3 bases, the J end lost 3 bases, and 12 bases lay between the germline ends. Germline loops: CDR1 MGHRA, CDR2 YSYEKL. CDR3 length equals 14 residues.

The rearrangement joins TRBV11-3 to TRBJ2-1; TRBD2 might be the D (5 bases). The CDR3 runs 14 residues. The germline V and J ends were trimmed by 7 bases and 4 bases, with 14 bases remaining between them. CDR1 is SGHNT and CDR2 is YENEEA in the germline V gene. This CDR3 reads CASKRGLLYNEQFF. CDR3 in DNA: TGTGCCAGCAAGCGCGGACTCCTATACAATGAGCAGTTCTTC.

The chain's CDR3 is CASSLGGSGNTIYF. For the CDR3, the DNA is TGTGCCAGCAGTCTAGGGGGCTCTGGAAACACCATATATTTT. V and J are TRBV7-8 and TRBJ1-3, with D perhaps matching TRBD1 (6 bases). Germline V lookup: CDR1 SGHVS, CDR2 FQNEAQ. Trimming left V 6 bases short and J 0 bases short, with 9 bases between. CDR3 size: 14 residues.

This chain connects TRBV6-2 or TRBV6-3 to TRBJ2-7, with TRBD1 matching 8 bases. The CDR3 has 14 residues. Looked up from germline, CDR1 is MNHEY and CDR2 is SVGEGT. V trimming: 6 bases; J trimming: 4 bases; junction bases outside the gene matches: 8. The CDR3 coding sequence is TGTGCCAGCAGCTCTCAGGGGGCGATGTACGAGCAGTACTTC. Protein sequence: CASSSQGAMYEQYF.

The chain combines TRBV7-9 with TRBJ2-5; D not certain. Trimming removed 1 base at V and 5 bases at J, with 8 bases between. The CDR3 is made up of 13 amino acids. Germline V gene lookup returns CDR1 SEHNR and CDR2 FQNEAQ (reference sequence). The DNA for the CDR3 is TGTGCCAGCAGCTTAGGGCCTTCGGAGACCCAGTACTTC. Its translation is CASSLGPSETQYF.

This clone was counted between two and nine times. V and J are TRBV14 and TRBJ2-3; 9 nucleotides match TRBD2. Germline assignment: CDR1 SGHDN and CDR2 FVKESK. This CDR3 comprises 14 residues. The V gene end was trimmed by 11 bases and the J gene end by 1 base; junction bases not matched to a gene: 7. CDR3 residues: CAGTSRGCTDTQYF. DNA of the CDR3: TGTGCCGGGACTAGCCGGGGCTGCACAGATACGCAGTATTTT.

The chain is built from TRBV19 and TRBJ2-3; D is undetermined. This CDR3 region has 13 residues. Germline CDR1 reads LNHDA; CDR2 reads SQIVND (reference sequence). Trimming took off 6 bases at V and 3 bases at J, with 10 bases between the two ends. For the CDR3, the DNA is TGTGCCAGTAGGGCATCAACAACAGATACGCAGTATTTT. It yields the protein CASRASTTDTQYF.

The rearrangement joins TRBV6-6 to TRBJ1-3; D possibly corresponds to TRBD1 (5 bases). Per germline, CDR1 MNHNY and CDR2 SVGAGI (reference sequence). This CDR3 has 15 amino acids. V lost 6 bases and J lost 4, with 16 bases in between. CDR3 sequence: CASRIDNQGGNTIYF. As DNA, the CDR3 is TGTGCCAGCAGAATCGACAACCAGGGAGGAAACACCATATATTTT.

CDR3 protein: CASSSIRANTEAFF. The CDR3 region has the DNA TGCGCCAGCAGCTCGATCAGGGCCAACACTGAAGCTTTCTTT. The rearrangement uses TRBV5-1 and TRBJ1-1; D perhaps matches TRBD1 (5 bases). Trimming cost V 3 bases and J 2 bases, with 11 bases left between them. The CDR3 runs 14 residues. In germline, CDR1 is SGHRS, CDR2 YFSETQ.

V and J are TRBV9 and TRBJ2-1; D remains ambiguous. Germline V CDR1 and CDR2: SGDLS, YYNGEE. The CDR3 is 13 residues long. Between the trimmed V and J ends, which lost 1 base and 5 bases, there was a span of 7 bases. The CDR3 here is CASSVHPNNEQFF. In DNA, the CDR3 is TGTGCCAGCAGCGTACACCCTAACAATGAGCAGTTCTTC. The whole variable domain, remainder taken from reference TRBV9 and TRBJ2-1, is DSGVTQTPKHLITATGQRVTLRCSPRSGDLSVYWYQQSLDQGLQFLIQYYNGEERAKGNILERFSAQQFPDLHSELNLSSLELGDSALYFCASSVHPNNEQFFGPGTRLTVL.

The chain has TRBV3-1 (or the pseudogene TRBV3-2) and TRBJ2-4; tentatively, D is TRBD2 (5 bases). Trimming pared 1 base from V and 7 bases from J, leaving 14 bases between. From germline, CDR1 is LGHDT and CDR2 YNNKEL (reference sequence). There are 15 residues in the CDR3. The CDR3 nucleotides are TGTGCCAGCAGCCAAGGGCAAGTAGAGGGTAACATTCAGTACTTC. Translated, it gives CASSQGQVEGNIQYF.

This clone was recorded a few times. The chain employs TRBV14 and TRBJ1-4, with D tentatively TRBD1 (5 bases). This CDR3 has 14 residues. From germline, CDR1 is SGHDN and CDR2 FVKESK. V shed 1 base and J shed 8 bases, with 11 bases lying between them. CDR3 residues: CASSQGRRGEKLFF. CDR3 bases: TGTGCCAGCAGCCAAGGCCGAAGGGGAGAAAAACTGTTTTTT. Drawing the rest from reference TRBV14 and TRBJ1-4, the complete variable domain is EAGVTQFPSHSVIEKGQTVTLRCDPISGHDNLYWYRRVMGKEIKFLLHFVKESKQDESGMPNNRFLAERTGGTYSTLKVQPAELEDSGVYFCASSQGRRGEKLFFGSGTQLSVL.

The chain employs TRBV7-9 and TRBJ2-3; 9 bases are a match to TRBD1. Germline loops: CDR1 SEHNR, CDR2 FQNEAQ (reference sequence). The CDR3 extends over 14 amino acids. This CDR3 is CASGWTGGTDTQYF. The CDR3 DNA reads TGTGCGTCGGGCTGGACAGGGGGCACAGATACGCAGTATTTT.

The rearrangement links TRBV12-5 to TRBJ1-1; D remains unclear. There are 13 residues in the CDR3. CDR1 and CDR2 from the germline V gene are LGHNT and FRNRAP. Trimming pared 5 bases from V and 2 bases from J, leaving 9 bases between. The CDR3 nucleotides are TGTGCTAGTGGTCTGGGAGTCAACACTGAAGCTTTCTTT. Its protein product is CASGLGVNTEAFF. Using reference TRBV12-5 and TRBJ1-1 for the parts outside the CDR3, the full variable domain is DARVTQTPRHKVTEMGQEVTMRCQPILGHNTVFWYRQTMMQGLELLAYFRNRAPLDDSGMPKDRFSAEMPDATLATLKIQPSEPRDSAVYFCASGLGVNTEAFFGQGTRLTVV.

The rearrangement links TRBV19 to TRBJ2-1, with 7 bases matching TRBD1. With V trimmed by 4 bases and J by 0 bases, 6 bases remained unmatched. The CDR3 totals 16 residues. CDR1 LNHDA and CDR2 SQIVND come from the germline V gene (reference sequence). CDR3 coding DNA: TGTGCCAGTAGTACCAGACAGGGAACCTCCTACAATGAGCAGTTCTTC. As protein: CASSTRQGTSYNEQFF.

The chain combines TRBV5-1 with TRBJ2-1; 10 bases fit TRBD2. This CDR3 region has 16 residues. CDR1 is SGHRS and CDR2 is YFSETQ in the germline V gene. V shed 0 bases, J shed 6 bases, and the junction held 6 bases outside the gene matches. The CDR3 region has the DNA TGCGCCAGCAGCTTGGCCGCCAGCGGGGGGGCCAATGAGCAGTTCTTC. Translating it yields CASSLAASGGANEQFF.

CDR3 loop: CSVVDSLAGYTF. CDR3 DNA: TGCAGCGTTGTGGACAGTCTTGCTGGCTACACCTTC. The rearrangement links TRBV29-1 to TRBJ1-2; possibly TRBD1 for D (6 bases). Germline loops: CDR1 SQVTM, CDR2 ANQGSEA. The CDR3 length is 12 residues. V lost 4 bases and J lost 7, with 13 bases in between. Using reference TRBV29-1 and TRBJ1-2 for the parts outside the CDR3, the full variable domain is SAVISQKPSRDICQRGTSLTIQCQVDSQVTMMFWYRQQPGQSLTLIATANQGSEATYESGFVIDKFPISRPNLTFSTLTVSNMSPEDSSIYLCSVVDSLAGYTFGSGTRLTVV.

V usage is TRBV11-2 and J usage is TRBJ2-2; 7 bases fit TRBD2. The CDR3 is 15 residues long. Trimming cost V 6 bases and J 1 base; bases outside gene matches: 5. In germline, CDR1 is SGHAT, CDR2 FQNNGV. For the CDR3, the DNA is TGTGCCAGCAGTGGGGCTAGCGGGAACACCGGGGAGCTGTTTTTT. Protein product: CASSGASGNTGELFF.

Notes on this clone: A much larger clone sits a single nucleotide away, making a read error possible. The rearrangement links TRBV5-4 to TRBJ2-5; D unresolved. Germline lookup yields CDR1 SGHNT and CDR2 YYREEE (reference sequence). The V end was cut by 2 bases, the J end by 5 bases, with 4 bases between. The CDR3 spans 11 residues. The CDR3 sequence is CASSFEETQYF. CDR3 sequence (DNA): TGTGCCAGCAGCTTTGAGGAGACCCAGTACTTC.

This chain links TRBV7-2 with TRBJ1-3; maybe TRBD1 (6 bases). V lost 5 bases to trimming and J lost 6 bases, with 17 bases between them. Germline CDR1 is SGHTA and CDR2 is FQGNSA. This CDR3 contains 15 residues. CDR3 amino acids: CASSLPGTTTNTIYF. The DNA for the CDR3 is TGTGCCAGCAGCCTTCCCGGGACAACGACAAACACCATATATTTT.

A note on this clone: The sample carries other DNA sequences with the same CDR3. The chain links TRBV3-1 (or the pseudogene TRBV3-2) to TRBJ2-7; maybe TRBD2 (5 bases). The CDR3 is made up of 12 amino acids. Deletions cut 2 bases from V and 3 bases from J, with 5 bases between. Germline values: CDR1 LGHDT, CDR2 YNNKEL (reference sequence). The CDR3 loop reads CASSQSGYEQYF. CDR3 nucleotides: TGTGCCAGCAGCCAAAGCGGCTACGAGCAGTACTTC.

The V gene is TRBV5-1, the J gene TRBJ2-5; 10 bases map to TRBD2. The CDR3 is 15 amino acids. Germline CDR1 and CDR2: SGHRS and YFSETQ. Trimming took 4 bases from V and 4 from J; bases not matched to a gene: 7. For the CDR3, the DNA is TGCGCCAGCAGCGAGAGCGGGGGGGCGGTAGAGACCCAGTACTTC. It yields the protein CASSESGGAVETQYF.

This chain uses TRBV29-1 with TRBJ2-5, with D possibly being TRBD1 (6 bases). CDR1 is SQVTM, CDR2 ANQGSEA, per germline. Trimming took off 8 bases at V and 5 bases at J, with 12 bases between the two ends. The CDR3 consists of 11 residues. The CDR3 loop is CSSRGWETQYF. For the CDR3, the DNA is TGCAGCTCCAGGGGATGGGAGACCCAGTACTTC.

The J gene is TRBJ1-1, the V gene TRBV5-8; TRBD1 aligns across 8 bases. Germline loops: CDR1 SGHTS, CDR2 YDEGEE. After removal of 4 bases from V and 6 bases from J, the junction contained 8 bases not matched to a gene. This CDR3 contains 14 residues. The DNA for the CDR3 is TGTGCCAGCAGCAGACAGGGGACTGGGGCTGAAGCTTTCTTT. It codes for CASSRQGTGAEAFF.

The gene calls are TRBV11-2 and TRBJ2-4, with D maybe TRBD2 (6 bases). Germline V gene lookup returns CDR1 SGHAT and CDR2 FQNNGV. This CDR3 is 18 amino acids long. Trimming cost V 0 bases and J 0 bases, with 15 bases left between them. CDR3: CASSLDRGRIIAKNIQYF. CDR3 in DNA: TGTGCCAGCAGCTTAGATCGGGGGAGGATAATAGCCAAAAACATTCAGTACTTC.

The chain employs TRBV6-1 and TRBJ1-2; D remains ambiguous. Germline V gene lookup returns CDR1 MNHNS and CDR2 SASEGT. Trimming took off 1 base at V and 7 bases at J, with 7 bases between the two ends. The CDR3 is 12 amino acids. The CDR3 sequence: CASSEGGFGYTF. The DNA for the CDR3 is TGTGCCAGCAGTGAAGGCGGTTTTGGCTACACCTTC.

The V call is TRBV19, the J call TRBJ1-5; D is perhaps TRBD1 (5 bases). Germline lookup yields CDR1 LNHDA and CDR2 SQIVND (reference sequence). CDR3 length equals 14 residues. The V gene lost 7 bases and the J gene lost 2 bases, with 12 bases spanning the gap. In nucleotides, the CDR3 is TGTGCCAGTAACCAGGGTTGGCGCAATCAGCCCCAGCATTTT. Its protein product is CASNQGWRNQPQHF.